The 5 T cell receptor beta chains below were found in one sample sequenced in a study of T-cell reconstitution after alpha-beta-depleted transplantation in children (dated by TCRdb to the mid-2010s). Per the publication, the treatment or condition label means: allogeneic hematopoietic cell transplantation with graft depleted of TCRalphabeta T cells and CD19 B cells. The method was PCR. TCRdb records Illumina HiSeq 2500 as the sequencer. TCR library preparation used molecular barcoding, with unique molecular identifiers applied to normalize quantification of the TCRbeta repertoire. TCRdb passed the public sequencing reads through fastp at Q25 and MiXCR, retaining productive beta sequences. Rows with a matching CDR3 protein are joined into one entry that keeps the most common DNA and genes. The table for this sample lists approximately 490,000 distinct CDR3 sequences; over 9.5% of them were counted only once. The ten largest clones add up to around 2% of the sample.

Source: PBMCs, taken before TCRalphabeta/CD19-depleted stem cell transplant. Source of these receptors: a child aged 2-9 years with inherited bone marrow failure, due to receive a stem cell transplant.

This clonotype was detected many times. The J gene is TRBJ2-1, the V gene TRBV7-2; 7 nucleotides agree with TRBD2. Germline V lookup: CDR1 SGHTA, CDR2 FQGNSA. V lost 4 bases to trimming and J lost 6 bases; unmatched junction nucleotides: 15. The CDR3 length is 17 residues. CDR3 protein: CASSYLYVAGDVNEQFF. CDR3 coding DNA: TGTGCCAGCAGCTACCTCTATGTTGCGGGAGATGTCAATGAGCAGTTCTTC.

At least ten counts were recorded for this clonotype. The J gene is TRBJ2-2, the V gene TRBV12-3 or TRBV12-4; D remains unclear. V was trimmed by 6 bases and J by 4 bases, leaving 9 bases between them. CDR3 length equals 13 residues. Here the CDR3 DNA reads TGTGCCAGCAGAGGCAGTCGCACCGGGGAGCTGTTTTTT. Its translation is CASRGSRTGELFF.

Comments on this clonotype: A much larger clone differs by one base, so this may be a read error. The rearrangement links TRBV4-3 to TRBJ2-7; D gene uncertain. Germline CDR1 LGHNA, CDR2 YSLEER. This CDR3 comprises 14 residues. CDR3 sequence (DNA): TGCACCAGCAGCCAAGTAGTCCAAAGCTACGAGCAGTACTTC. It is translated as CTSSQVVQSYEQYF.

This clonotype came up many times. The chain couples TRBV29-1 to TRBJ2-5, with no clear D. Looked up from germline, CDR1 is SQVTM and CDR2 is ANQGSEA. The ends were cut back, 7 bases at V and 4 bases at J, with 13 bases in the middle. This CDR3 is 12 amino acids long. The CDR3 spells CSAATPPETQYF. The CDR3, as DNA: TGCAGCGCCGCCACCCCCCCAGAGACCCAGTACTTC.

This clonotype was detected many times. The V gene is TRBV20-1, the J gene TRBJ2-7, with 7 bases that match TRBD2. V trimming: 1 base; J trimming: 0 bases; junction bases outside the gene matches: 3. From germline, CDR1 is DFQATT and CDR2 SNEGSKA (reference sequence). The CDR3 consists of 14 residues. The CDR3 region is CSARVGGISYEQYF. The CDR3 nucleotides read TGCAGTGCTAGAGTGGGGGGGATCTCCTACGAGCAGTACTTC.